These 27 T cell receptor beta chains originate from one sample sequenced in a study of graft-versus-host responses after intestinal transplantation. Antigens of these TCRs are unknown. TCRdb's copy holds only in-frame clones and misses some; the assay was immunoSEQ multiplex PCR. The sample lists 75,000 to 95,000 clones; just over 90% were seen once. Here the sequenced sample was unstimulated CD8+ T cells sorted from spleen or lymph node cells, taken before intestinal transplant. The receptors originated from a human donor who received an intestinal transplant.

The chain combines TRBV13 with TRBJ2-3, with TRBD1 matching over 11 bases. Per germline, CDR1 PRHDT and CDR2 FYEKMQ (reference sequence). The CDR3 spans 15 residues. Germline trimming cut 5 bases from V and 4 bases from J; bases unmatched to any gene: 5. The CDR3 bases are TGTGCCAGCAGCGGGGACAGGGGGGAGGCAGATACGCAGTATTTT. It specifies CASSGDRGEADTQYF.

V is TRBV10-2 and J is TRBJ2-1; possibly TRBD1 for D (7 bases). Trimming cost V 4 bases and J 8 bases, with 18 bases left between them. CDR3 size: 15 residues. Germline V CDR1 and CDR2: WSHSY, SAAADI. The CDR3 nucleotides read TGCGCCAGCAGTGGGGACAGCGGGCCTGTTTATGAGCAGTTCTTC. Its translation is CASSGDSGPVYEQFF.

This clone was recorded only once. The rearrangement uses TRBV7-9 and TRBJ2-7; 9 bases match TRBD1. The CDR3 is 14 amino acids. CDR1 SEHNR and CDR2 FQNEAQ come from the germline V gene (reference sequence). Trimming cost V 5 bases and J 5 bases; bases outside gene matches: 7. The DNA for the CDR3 is TGTGCCAGCAGCCGTGGACAGGGGCGGGACGAGCAGTACTTC. This gives the protein CASSRGQGRDEQYF.

The rearrangement links TRBV29-1 to TRBJ1-1; perhaps TRBD1 as D (6 bases). This CDR3 is built from 14 residues. Between the trimmed V and J ends, which lost 1 base and 1 base, there was a span of 10 bases. Germline V gives CDR1 SQVTM, CDR2 ANQGSEA. CDR3 in DNA: TGCAGCGTTGAAGCGGGGGGGCGGAACACTGAAGCTTTCTTT. Encoded protein: CSVEAGGRNTEAFF. The full variable domain, with the rest looked up from reference TRBV29-1 and TRBJ1-1, is SAVISQKPSRDICQRGTSLTIQCQVDSQVTMMFWYRQQPGQSLTLIATANQGSEATYESGFVIDKFPISRPNLTFSTLTVSNMSPEDSSIYLCSVEAGGRNTEAFFGQGTRLTVV.

The chain combines TRBV19 with TRBJ1-1; maybe TRBD1 (6 bases). The CDR3 covers 15 residues. CDR1 and CDR2 (germline): LNHDA, SQIVND (reference sequence). V lost 4 bases and J 1 base, leaving 13 bases between the germline ends. The CDR3 loop is CASSRGQPQNTEAFF. CDR3 DNA sequence: TGTGCCAGTAGTAGAGGACAGCCCCAGAACACTGAAGCTTTCTTT.

This sequence joins TRBV27 and TRBJ1-1, with 8 bases that match TRBD1. This CDR3 region has 15 residues. CDR1 is MNHEY and CDR2 is SMNVEV in the germline V gene (reference sequence). V dropped 6 bases and J dropped 5; count of bases not matched to a gene: 11. The CDR3 loop is CASSRPGTGRTEAFF. The DNA for the CDR3 is TGTGCCAGCAGCCGCCCCGGGACAGGAAGGACTGAAGCTTTCTTT.

Written as DNA, the CDR3 is TGCGCCAGCAGCCAAACACCTGGAAACACCATATATTTT. Its protein is CASSQTPGNTIYF. The chain is built from TRBV4-3 and TRBJ1-3; no firm D call. Germline V gene lookup returns CDR1 LGHNA and CDR2 YSLEER. The V end was cut by 2 bases, the J end by 2 bases, with 4 bases between. This CDR3 spans 13 amino acids.

The J gene is TRBJ2-2, the V gene TRBV6-5; TRBD2 matches at 10 bases. The CDR3 contains 15 residues. With V trimmed by 5 bases and J by 6 bases, 6 bases remained unmatched. Germline V CDR1 and CDR2: MNHEY, SVGAGI. The CDR3 sequence: CASSPAGGISGELFF. The CDR3 DNA reads as TGTGCCAGCAGTCCAGCGGGGGGGATTTCCGGGGAGCTGTTTTTT.

A single count supports this clone. The V and J genes are TRBV7-6 and TRBJ2-2; D gene unclear. This CDR3 comprises 14 residues. With 3 bases removed from V and 3 bases from J, the gap between germline ends came to 8 bases. CDR1 is SGHVS, CDR2 FNYEAQ, per germline. The CDR3 DNA is TGTGCCAGCAGCTTCTATCCGGACACCGGGGAGCTGTTTTTT. Encoded protein: CASSFYPDTGELFF.

J is TRBJ1-2 and V is TRBV2, with 10 bases aligning to TRBD1. Trimming at V came to 6 bases and at J to 6 bases, leaving 1 base not matched to a gene. There are 12 residues in the CDR3. Germline V gene data show CDR1 as SNHLY and CDR2 as FYNNEI. The CDR3 DNA is TGTGCCAGCAGGGGGACAGGGGATGGCTACACCTTC. This translates into CASRGTGDGYTF.

V is TRBV19 and J is TRBJ2-5, with D unresolved. The germline V gene has CDR1 LNHDA and CDR2 SQIVND (reference sequence). The CDR3 contains 17 residues. Between the trimmed V and J ends, which lost 4 bases and 3 bases, there was a span of 21 bases. CDR3 loop: CASSTLERLPNEETQYF. Written as DNA, the CDR3 is TGTGCCAGTAGTACCCTAGAGAGATTGCCGAATGAAGAGACCCAGTACTTC. Complete variable domain (other parts from reference TRBV19 and TRBJ2-5): DGGITQSPKYLFRKEGQNVTLSCEQNLNHDAMYWYRQDPGQGLRLIYYSQIVNDFQKGDIAEGYSVSREKKESFPLTVTSAQKNPTAFYLCASSTLERLPNEETQYFGPGTRLLVL.

The V call is TRBV6-5, the J call TRBJ2-1; possible D gene TRBD2, 5 bases. Trimming removed 0 bases from V and 2 bases from J, with 11 bases in between. CDR1 is MNHEY and CDR2 is SVGAGI in the germline V gene. CDR3 length equals 16 residues. The CDR3 coding sequence is TGTGCCAGCAGTTACTCCTCGGACTCCACCTACAATGAGCAGTTCTTC. Its protein is CASSYSSDSTYNEQFF.

The DNA of the CDR3 is TGTGCCAGCAGCCGATTAGCGGGGGGGCTAGAGAGCTCCTACAATGAGCAGTTCTTC. Protein product: CASSRLAGGLESSYNEQFF. The gene calls are TRBV7-2 and TRBJ2-1; TRBD2 aligns across 11 bases. Germline CDR1 and CDR2: SGHTA and FQGNSA. The CDR3 extends over 19 amino acids. The V and J ends lost 5 bases and 0 bases, in that order; junction bases with no gene match: 12.

CDR3 loop: CASSPYTEAFF. As DNA, the CDR3 is TGTGCCAGCAGTCCCTACACTGAAGCTTTCTTT. This chain connects TRBV9 to TRBJ1-1; D is unresolved. The V end was cut by 5 bases, the J end by 3 bases, with 5 bases between. This CDR3 is built from 11 residues. Germline lookup yields CDR1 SGDLS and CDR2 YYNGEE.

The chain recombines TRBV7-2 with TRBJ1-2, with D hard to call. Trimming shortened V by 1 base and J by 8 bases, and 5 bases separated the two germline ends. The length of the CDR3 is 11 residues. CDR1 and CDR2 from the germline V gene are SGHTA and FQGNSA. The CDR3 loop is CASSLGAGYTF. The CDR3 region has the DNA TGTGCCAGCAGCTTAGGGGCAGGCTACACCTTC.

The chain combines TRBV30 with TRBJ1-2; D gene unclear. This CDR3 is built from 17 residues. V was pared by 0 bases and J by 3 bases, with 20 bases between. Germline CDR1 reads GTSNPN; CDR2 reads SVGIG (reference sequence). CDR3 nucleotides: TGTGCCTGGAGTGTTCGGCCAGGTTTATCCGGATACTATGGCTACACCTTC. Protein sequence: CAWSVRPGLSGYYGYTF.

V and J are TRBV5-4 and TRBJ2-6; D ambiguous. This CDR3 has 16 residues. V was clipped by 0 bases and J by 0 bases, with 7 bases between them. Per germline, CDR1 SGHNT and CDR2 YYREEE (reference sequence). CDR3 sequence (DNA): TGTGCCAGCAGCTTGGGCGTCCTCTCTGGGGCCAACGTCCTGACTTTC. It codes for CASSLGVLSGANVLTF.

The chain combines TRBV7-2 with TRBJ2-1; TRBD2 matches at 9 bases. Unmatched junction bases numbered 12, after V lost 4 bases and J lost 8 bases. This CDR3 is 16 amino acids long. Per germline, CDR1 SGHTA and CDR2 FQGNSA. CDR3 protein: CASSWGPAGGRDEQFF. In DNA, the CDR3 is TGTGCCAGCAGCTGGGGACCAGCGGGGGGACGGGATGAGCAGTTCTTC.

Points on this clone: This same CDR3 is encoded by further DNA sequences in the sample. The chain uses TRBV7-8 and TRBJ2-6; D is undetermined. The CDR3 contains 16 residues. Germline-derived CDR1 and CDR2 are SGHVS and FQNEAQ. V gave up 4 bases and J gave up 0 bases, with 10 bases separating them. This CDR3 is CASSSSDNSGANVLTF. CDR3 coding DNA: TGTGCCAGCAGCTCATCCGACAACTCTGGGGCCAACGTCCTGACTTTC.

The chain uses TRBV7-6 and TRBJ1-1; TRBD1 aligns across 7 bases. Germline CDR1 and CDR2: SGHVS and FNYEAQ. V was clipped by 5 bases and J by 6 bases; unmatched bases: 3. This CDR3 is built from 12 residues. CDR3 sequence (DNA): TGTGCCAGCAGCGCCGGACAGGCTGAAGCTTTCTTT. It encodes CASSAGQAEAFF.

The V call is TRBV4-3, the J call TRBJ2-7, with D tentatively TRBD1 (6 bases). V lost 0 bases and J 1 base, leaving 7 bases between the germline ends. Germline CDR1 reads LGHNA; CDR2 reads YSLEER. The CDR3 totals 14 residues. In DNA form, the CDR3 reads TGCGCCAGCAGCCAAGATCAGGGGTCCTACGAGCAGTACTTC. This codes for CASSQDQGSYEQYF.

This chain joins TRBV30 and TRBJ1-3; no reliable D call. The CDR3 has 14 residues. CDR1 is GTSNPN, CDR2 SVGIG, per germline (reference sequence). V dropped 4 bases and J dropped 1 base, with 11 bases sitting between them. CDR3 bases: TGTGCCTGGACCCCGGGGTCGTCTGGAAACACCATATATTTT. It translates to CAWTPGSSGNTIYF.

The chain has TRBV7-9 and TRBJ2-2; TRBD2 matches at 7 bases. Germline assignment: CDR1 SEHNR and CDR2 FQNEAQ (reference sequence). V gave up 3 bases and J gave up 1 base; unmatched junction bases: 5. This CDR3 comprises 16 residues. DNA for the CDR3: TGTGCCAGCAGCTTCTTTGCGGGGGTGAACACCGGGGAGCTGTTTTTT. It translates to CASSFFAGVNTGELFF.

The chain joins TRBV7-8 to TRBJ2-1; TRBD1 might be the D (5 bases). Germline CDR1 reads SGHVS; CDR2 reads FQNEAQ. This CDR3 has 17 residues. Trimming pared 1 base from V and 5 bases from J, leaving 18 bases between. CDR3 DNA sequence: TGTGCCAGCAGCTTAGAATTCGGTCAGGGCCCCCACAATGAGCAGTTCTTC. As protein: CASSLEFGQGPHNEQFF.

This sequence joins TRBV9 and TRBJ2-2, with D possibly matching TRBD1 (6 bases). CDR1 and CDR2 from the germline V gene are SGDLS and YYNGEE. The CDR3 totals 13 residues. Trimming removed 7 bases at V and 7 bases at J, with 14 bases between. For the CDR3, the DNA is TGTGCCAGCGGAGGCAGAGGGGGCGGGGAGCTGTTTTTT. Its translation is CASGGRGGGELFF.

V usage is TRBV7-9 and J usage is TRBJ2-3, with 11 bases that match TRBD2. Trimming cost V 2 bases and J 4 bases; bases outside gene matches: 5. The CDR3 covers 16 residues. The germline gives CDR1 SEHNR, CDR2 FQNEAQ (reference sequence). The CDR3 DNA follows: TGTGCCAGCAGCTTAATGACTAGCGGGGTGTCAGATACGCAGTATTTT. The encoded protein is CASSLMTSGVSDTQYF.

This chain joins TRBV7-9 and TRBJ2-7, with 9 bases matching TRBD1. The germline V gene encodes CDR1 SEHNR and CDR2 FQNEAQ (reference sequence). The CDR3 runs 16 residues. Trimming removed 2 bases from V and 3 bases from J; junction bases left unmatched: 8. Written as DNA, the CDR3 is TGTGCCAGCAGCTTACCGGGGACAGGGTTCCACTACGAGCAGTACTTC. As protein: CASSLPGTGFHYEQYF.